This TCR beta chain derives from a study of OX40 agonist ivuxolimab in advanced cancers. A few counts support this clone. Sequencing used immunoSEQ multiplex PCR; TCRdb keeps in-frame clones, though not all of them. This table has around 55,000 clones, about 90% appearing once. This CDR3 has 16 residues. Looked up from germline, CDR1 is SGHTA and CDR2 is FQGNSA. This material consisted of CD4+ or CD8+ T cells sorted from blood, taken in a trial of the OX40 agonist ivuxolimab. This TCR was recovered from an adult with an advanced solid tumor such as melanoma, head and neck, liver or kidney cancer. The chain links TRBV7-2 to TRBJ2-5; 12 bases map to TRBD2. The J call may be incorrect, as the DNA end agrees better with TRBJ2-7. This CDR3 reads CASSSATSGRRYEQYF. The CDR3 region has the DNA TGTGCCAGCAGCTCCGCGACTAGCGGGAGACGATACGAGCAGTACTTC.